This T cell receptor (beta chain) was recovered during a study of cytomegalovirus exposure and HLA in healthy donors. On the study more broadly: Out of about 190 million T cells, an earlier analysis found roughly 110 million unique TCR beta sequences in total. Study-level results: For cytomegalovirus status, the classifier reportedly gave diagnoses with high specificity and sensitivity.

The study ran its PCR with 60 Vbeta and 13 Jbeta primers. Measured with immunoSEQ multiplex PCR; TCRdb has only the in-frame clones, and not every one. The data hold tens of thousands of clones, with under 80% observed a single time. V lost 3 bases and J lost 3; bases outside the gene matches: 4. Germline lookup yields CDR1 SGHRS and CDR2 YFSETQ. There are 15 residues in the CDR3. A word on this clone: Its antigen is still unknown.

The sequenced sample consisted of PBMCs. This chain connects TRBV5-1 to TRBJ2-7; 12 bases align to TRBD1. The TCR comes from a man aged 55 to 70 in good health and CMV-seropositive. The CDR3: CASSSGTGGYYEQYF. In DNA, the CDR3 is TGCGCCAGCAGCTCCGGGACAGGGGGCTACTACGAGCAGTACTTC.